There are many counts of the clone carrying this T cell receptor beta chain. Its antigen remains unidentified. This entry comes from a study of CD8 T cells in ankylosing spondylitis. Germline loops: CDR1 KGHSH, CDR2 LQKENI. The CDR3 is 14 amino acids. The junction had 7 bases not matched to a gene; V was cut back by 5 bases and J by 3 bases. MiXCR, applied by TCRdb to the 5' RACE reads, yields one record per CDR3 protein. In the table there are around 490,000 distinct CDR3 sequences, 5.3% of which are singletons. General observations from the study: Both synovial fluid and blood in reactive arthritis had previously been reported to carry some motif variants. Seemingly characteristic of ankylosing spondylitis blood was a TCR beta motif consisting of roughly 8 highly homologous variants.

This clonotype was sampled from a male donor with ankylosing spondylitis. The sample was blood, either unsorted or a sorted T cell fraction (not recorded which). This rearrangement joins TRBV18 to TRBJ2-7, with 7 bases identical to TRBD1. The CDR3 here is CASSSMGQHYEQYF. CDR3 coding DNA: TGTGCCAGCTCATCGATGGGACAGCACTACGAGCAGTACTTC.